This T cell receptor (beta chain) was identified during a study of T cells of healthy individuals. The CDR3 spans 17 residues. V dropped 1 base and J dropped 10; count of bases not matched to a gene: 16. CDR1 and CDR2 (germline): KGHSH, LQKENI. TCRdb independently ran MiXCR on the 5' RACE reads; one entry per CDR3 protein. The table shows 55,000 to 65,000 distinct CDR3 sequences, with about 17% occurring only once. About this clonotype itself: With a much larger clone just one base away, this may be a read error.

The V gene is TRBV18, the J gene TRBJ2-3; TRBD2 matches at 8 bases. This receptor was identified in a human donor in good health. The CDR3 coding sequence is TGTGCCAGCTCACCACAAAGTCGGGGGGGAAGGGCAGGGCCGCAGTATTTT. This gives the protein CASSPQSRGGRAGPQYF.